These T cell receptor beta chains were read from a single sample in a study of T cell repertoires in cytomegalovirus infection. TCRdb passed the reads through MiXCR, listing each CDR3 protein once. The data hold around 450,000 distinct CDR3 sequences, with roughly 31% observed a single time. The sample comprised PBMCs. The receptors here all came from a human donor in good health (CMV status not recorded). Some clones in this sample may be carry-over from other donors' samples. CDR3s leave out the opening cysteine and the closing phenylalanine or tryptophan. Each record gives: J gene, V gene, CDR3 length, CDR3 protein.

>TRBJ1-5|TRBV19|14
ASSPWAGDSNQPQH
>TRBJ2-5|TRBV5-1|13
ASSFIGLGQETQY
>TRBJ2-7|TRBV25-1|12
ATSAGDRFYEQY
>TRBJ2-2|TRBV12-3/TRBV12-4|13
ASSTGRRDTGELF
>TRBJ2-2|TRBV5-1|14
ASSTGLAGATGELF
>TRBJ2-1|TRBV7-9|10
ASTLRGSEQF
>TRBJ1-2|TRBV7-2|12
ASSLTGVNYGYT
>TRBJ1-2|TRBV6-5|12
ASSSGTGTGGYT
>TRBJ1-1|TRBV20-1|10
SARAWDGEAF
>TRBJ2-5|TRBV14|10
ASSQVEETQY
>TRBJ2-7|TRBV6-5|11
VTGQGSSYEQY
>TRBJ2-7|TRBV10-2|9
ASSAGGEQY
>TRBJ2-7|TRBV5-5|14
ASSLGQGGPVYEQY
>TRBJ2-7|TRBV15|14
ATSRAGQGASYEQY
>TRBJ2-7|TRBV2|14
ASSLSGGTGLYEQY
>TRBJ2-1|TRBV4-1|13
ASSQDGLADNEQF
>TRBJ2-3|TRBV5-8|13
ASSLELASTDTQY
>TRBJ1-1|TRBV2|11
ASSEQVMAEAF
>TRBJ1-1|TRBV4-1|15
ASSQDGALSMNTEAF
>TRBJ1-1|TRBV5-7|12
ASSLARPNTEAF
>TRBJ2-7|TRBV14|12
ASSQGQRTYEQY
>TRBJ1-2|TRBV7-2|12
ASSSVSLNYGYT
>TRBJ1-3|TRBV7-8|16
ASSSTRDRAISGNTIY
>TRBJ2-5|TRBV6-5|15
ASSYGGTSGGQETQY
>TRBJ1-2|TRBV12-3/TRBV12-4|11
ASSLSQSYGYT
>TRBJ2-7|TRBV20-1|14
SANRDRGLKTYEQY
>TRBJ2-3|TRBV6-6|15
ASSWGLRASGVDTPY
>TRBJ1-2|TRBV7-8|13
ASSTTTVINYGYT
>TRBJ2-7|TRBV5-1|16
ASSSLGTGGLASYEQY
>TRBJ1-1|TRBV20-1|12
SARPPGSFAEAF
>TRBJ1-1|TRBV29-1|10
SVQGVETEAF
>TRBJ1-3|TRBV14|11
ASSQDGGNTIY
>TRBJ2-1|TRBV7-6|14
ASSLAGTGSGNEQF
>TRBJ2-7|TRBV7-9|15
ASSSPRIHRSSYEQY
>TRBJ1-5|TRBV7-2|15
ASSLVSGQVQNQPQH
>TRBJ2-7|TRBV27|12
ASSTWGRLYEQY
>TRBJ2-3|TRBV19|12
ASSKWQNTDTQY
>TRBJ2-3|TRBV7-2|14
ASSPRVADPTDTQY
>TRBJ2-1|TRBV13|10
ASSLGSDREF
>TRBJ2-7|TRBV19|12
ASSINRLFYEQY
>TRBJ1-1|TRBV7-9|10
ALELMNTEAF
>TRBJ1-1|TRBV12-3/TRBV12-4|11
ASSYHMNTEAF
>TRBJ2-7|TRBV10-1|11
ASSEGIPYEQY
>TRBJ1-2|TRBV6-5|10
ATTGVFGGYT
>TRBJ2-3|TRBV12-3/TRBV12-4|14
ASSSPDIGAPDTQY
>TRBJ2-7|TRBV6-5|15
ASSYSRVSSFSYEQY
>TRBJ2-3|TRBV6-6|14
ASSDLGLADTDTQY
>TRBJ1-2|TRBV3-1|11
ASSQETGVDYT
>TRBJ1-2|TRBV6-8|12
ASSRGTGGSGYT
>TRBJ2-1|TRBV6-2/TRBV6-3|14
AIKNRGLVRENEQF